This T cell receptor beta chain was identified in a study of cytomegalovirus exposure and HLA in healthy donors. PCR used 60 Vbeta primers and 13 Jbeta primers. Some clones are missing from TCRdb's copy, which holds only in-frame ones; the method was immunoSEQ multiplex PCR. The profile shows under 200,000 clones, 60% to 80% of them singletons. This clonotype was obtained from a man in his fifties or sixties in good health and CMV-seronegative. The sequenced sample was PBMCs.

The CDR3 region is CASRERAVTDTQYF. The CDR3 DNA sequence: TGTGCCAGCAGGGAGCGGGCGGTCACAGATACGCAGTATTTT. The chain recombines TRBV7-2 with TRBJ2-3, with D possibly TRBD2 on 6 matching bases. Per germline, CDR1 SGHTA and CDR2 FQGNSA. Trimming took 6 bases from V and 2 from J, leaving 12 bases between them. The CDR3 is 14 residues long.